This T cell receptor (beta chain) was obtained from a study of T cell changes during pregnancy in multiple sclerosis (dated by TCRdb to about 2019). Looking at the study overall: The study looked at changes in the T cell repertoire across pregnancy in women with multiple sclerosis.

This clone has only one observation. Its antigen is not yet known. No much larger clone is present one base from it, and per-base qualities are unavailable. Library method: the immunoSEQ multiplex PCR assay. The table comes from immuneACCESS by way of TCRdb, which keeps in-frame sequences with V and J called. Part of the clones is missing from these tables; in studies checked, under half for an unresolved V gene and the rest for unknown reasons. The sample has about 41,000 clones on record, about 94% of them singletons. The ten largest clones capture about 8% of the sample. For CDR1 and CDR2, the germline V gene (reference sequence) lists MNHEY and SMNVEV. Counted from cysteine to phenylalanine, this CDR3 has 13 amino acids. The kept DNA is CDR3 alone, 39 bases in frame from the first base. V is clipped by 4 bases and J by 8 bases, and the sequence between their germline boundaries is 12 bases long.

The V and J segments used are TRBV27 and TRBJ2-1; too little of a D gene remains to name it. This material consisted of CD8+ T cells from peripheral blood mononuclear cells, taken in the third trimester of pregnancy. This sequence was found in a female donor with multiple sclerosis, enrolled in a pregnancy study. The CDR3 has the sequence CASSSLSSDEQFF. The DNA reads as follows: TGTGCCAGCAGTTCCTTATCGAGCGATGAGCAGTTCTTC.